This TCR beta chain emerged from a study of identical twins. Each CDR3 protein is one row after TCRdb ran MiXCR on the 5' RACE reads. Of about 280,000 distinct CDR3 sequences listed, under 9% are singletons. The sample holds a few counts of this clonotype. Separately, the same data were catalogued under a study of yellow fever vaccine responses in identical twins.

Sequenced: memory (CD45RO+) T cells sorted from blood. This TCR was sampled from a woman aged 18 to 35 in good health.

Written as DNA, the CDR3 is TGCAGTGCTACTACAAGTTCTAGCACAGATACGCAGTATTTT. Its protein product is CSATTSSSTDTQYF. The chain recombines TRBV20-1 with TRBJ2-3; D is unresolved. Germline values: CDR1 DFQATT, CDR2 SNEGSKA (reference sequence). V was clipped by 4 bases and J by 0 bases, with 11 bases between them. This CDR3 is 14 amino acids long.